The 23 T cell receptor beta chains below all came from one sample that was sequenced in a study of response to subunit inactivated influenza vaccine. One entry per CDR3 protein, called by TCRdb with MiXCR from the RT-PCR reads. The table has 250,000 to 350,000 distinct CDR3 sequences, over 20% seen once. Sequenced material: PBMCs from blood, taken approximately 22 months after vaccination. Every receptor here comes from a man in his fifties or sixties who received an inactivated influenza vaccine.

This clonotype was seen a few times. The CDR3 sequence is CASSQLSNSPLHF. In nucleotides, the CDR3 is TGTGCCAGCAGCCAACTCTCGAATTCACCCCTCCACTTT. The J gene is TRBJ1-6, the V gene TRBV3-1; D is ambiguous. Trimming shortened V by 2 bases and J by 7 bases, and 6 bases separated the two germline ends. CDR1 LGHDT and CDR2 YNNKEL come from the germline V gene (reference sequence). The CDR3 totals 13 residues.

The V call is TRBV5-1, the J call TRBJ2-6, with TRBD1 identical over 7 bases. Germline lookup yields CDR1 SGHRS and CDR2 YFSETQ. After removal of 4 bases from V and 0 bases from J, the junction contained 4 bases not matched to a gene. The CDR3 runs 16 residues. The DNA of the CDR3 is TGCGCCAGCAGCCAAGGGGGCGGCTCTGGGGCCAACGTCCTGACTTTC. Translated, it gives CASSQGGGSGANVLTF.

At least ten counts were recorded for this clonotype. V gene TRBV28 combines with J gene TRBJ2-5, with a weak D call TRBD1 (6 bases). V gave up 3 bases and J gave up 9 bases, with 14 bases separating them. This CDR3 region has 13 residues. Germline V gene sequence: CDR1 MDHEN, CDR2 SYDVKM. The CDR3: CASSFPSPGAQYF. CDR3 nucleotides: TGTGCCAGCAGTTTTCCCTCACCAGGGGCCCAGTACTTC.

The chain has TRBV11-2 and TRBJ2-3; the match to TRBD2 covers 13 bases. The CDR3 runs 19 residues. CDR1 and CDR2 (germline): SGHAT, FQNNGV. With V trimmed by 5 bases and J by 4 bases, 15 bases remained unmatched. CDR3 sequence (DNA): TGTGCCAGCAGCCTTACTAGCGGGGGGGCCTCCATTCGTCCAGATACGCAGTATTTT. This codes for CASSLTSGGASIRPDTQYF.

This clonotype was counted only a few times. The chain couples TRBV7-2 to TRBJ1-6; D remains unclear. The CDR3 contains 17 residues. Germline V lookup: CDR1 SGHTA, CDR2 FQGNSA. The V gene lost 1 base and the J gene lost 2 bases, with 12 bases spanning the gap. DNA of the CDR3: TGTGCCAGCAGCTTAGGTTGGAGGGTGACCTATAATTCACCCCTCCACTTT. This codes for CASSLGWRVTYNSPLHF.

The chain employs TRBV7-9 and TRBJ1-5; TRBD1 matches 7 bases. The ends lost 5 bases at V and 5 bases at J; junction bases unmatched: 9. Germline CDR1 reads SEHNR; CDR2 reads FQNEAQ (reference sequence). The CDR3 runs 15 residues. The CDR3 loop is CASSGPGQYYQPQHF. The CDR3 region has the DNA TGTGCCAGCAGCGGCCCGGGACAGTACTATCAGCCCCAGCATTTT.

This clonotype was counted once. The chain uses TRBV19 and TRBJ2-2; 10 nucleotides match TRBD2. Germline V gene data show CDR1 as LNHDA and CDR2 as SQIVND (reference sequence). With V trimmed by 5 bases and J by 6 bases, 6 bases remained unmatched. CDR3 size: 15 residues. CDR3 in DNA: TGTGCCAGTAGTGCTCTAGCGGGAGTTTCCGGGGAGCTGTTTTTT. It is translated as CASSALAGVSGELFF.

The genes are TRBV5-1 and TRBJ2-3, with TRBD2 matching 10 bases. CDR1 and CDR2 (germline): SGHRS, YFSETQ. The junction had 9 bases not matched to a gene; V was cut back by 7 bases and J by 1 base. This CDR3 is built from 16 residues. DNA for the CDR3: TGCGCCAGCGGACCTCCCGGGACTAGCGGCACAGATACGCAGTATTTT. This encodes CASGPPGTSGTDTQYF.

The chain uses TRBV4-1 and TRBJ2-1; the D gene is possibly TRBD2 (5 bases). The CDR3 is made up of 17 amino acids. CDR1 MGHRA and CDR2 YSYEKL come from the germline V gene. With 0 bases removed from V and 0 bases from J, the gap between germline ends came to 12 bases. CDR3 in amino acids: CASSQEHVGSSYNEQFF. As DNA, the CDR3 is TGCGCCAGCAGCCAAGAACACGTGGGGAGCTCCTACAATGAGCAGTTCTTC.

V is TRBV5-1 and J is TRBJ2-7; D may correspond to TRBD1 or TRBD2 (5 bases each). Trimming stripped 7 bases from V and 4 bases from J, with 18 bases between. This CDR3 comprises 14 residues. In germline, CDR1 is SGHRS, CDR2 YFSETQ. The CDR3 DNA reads TGCGCCAGCTCCTGGGGGACCGGGCCATACGAGCAGTACTTC. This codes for CASSWGTGPYEQYF.

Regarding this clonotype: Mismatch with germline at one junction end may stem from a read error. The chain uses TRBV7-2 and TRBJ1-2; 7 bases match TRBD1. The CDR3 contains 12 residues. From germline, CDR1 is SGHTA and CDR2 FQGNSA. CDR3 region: CASSPRQGISSF. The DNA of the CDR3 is TGTGCCAGCAGCCCCCGACAGGGCATCTCTTCTTTC.

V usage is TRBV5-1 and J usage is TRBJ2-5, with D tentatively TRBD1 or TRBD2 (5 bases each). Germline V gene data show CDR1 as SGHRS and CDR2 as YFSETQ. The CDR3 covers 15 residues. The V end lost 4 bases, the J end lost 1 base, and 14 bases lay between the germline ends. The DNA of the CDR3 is TGCGCCAGCAGCCCCTTTCCAGGGACCCAAGAGACCCAGTACTTC. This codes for CASSPFPGTQETQYF.

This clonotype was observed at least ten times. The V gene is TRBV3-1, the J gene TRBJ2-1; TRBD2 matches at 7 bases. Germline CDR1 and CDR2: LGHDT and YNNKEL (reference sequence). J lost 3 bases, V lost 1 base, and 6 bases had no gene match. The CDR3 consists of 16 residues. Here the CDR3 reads CASSQVAGRYYNEQFF. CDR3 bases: TGTGCCAGCAGCCAAGTCGCCGGGAGGTACTACAATGAGCAGTTCTTC.

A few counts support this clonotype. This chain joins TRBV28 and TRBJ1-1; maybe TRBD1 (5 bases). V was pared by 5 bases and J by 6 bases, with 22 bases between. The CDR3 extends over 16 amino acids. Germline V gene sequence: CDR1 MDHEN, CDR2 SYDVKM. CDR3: CASSPRVGVMVSEAFF. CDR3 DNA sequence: TGTGCCAGCAGTCCACGGGTGGGGGTCATGGTATCTGAAGCTTTCTTT.

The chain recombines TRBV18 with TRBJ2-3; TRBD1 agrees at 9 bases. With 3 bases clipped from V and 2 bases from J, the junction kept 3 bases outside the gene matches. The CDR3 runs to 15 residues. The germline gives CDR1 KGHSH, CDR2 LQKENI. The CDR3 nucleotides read TGTGCCAGCTCACCTGGACAGGGGAACACAGATACGCAGTATTTT. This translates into CASSPGQGNTDTQYF.

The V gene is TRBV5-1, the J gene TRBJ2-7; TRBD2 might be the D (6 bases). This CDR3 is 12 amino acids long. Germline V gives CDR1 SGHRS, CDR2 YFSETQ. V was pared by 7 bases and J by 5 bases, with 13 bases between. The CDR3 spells CASHRGGHEQYF. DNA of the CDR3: TGCGCCAGCCATAGGGGAGGACACGAGCAGTACTTC.

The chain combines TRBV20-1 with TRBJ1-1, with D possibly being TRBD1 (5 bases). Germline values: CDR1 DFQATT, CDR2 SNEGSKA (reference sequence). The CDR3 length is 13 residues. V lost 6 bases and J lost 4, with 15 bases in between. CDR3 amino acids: CSASPGPGTEAFF. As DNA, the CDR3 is TGCAGTGCCTCGCCAGGGCCGGGCACTGAAGCTTTCTTT.

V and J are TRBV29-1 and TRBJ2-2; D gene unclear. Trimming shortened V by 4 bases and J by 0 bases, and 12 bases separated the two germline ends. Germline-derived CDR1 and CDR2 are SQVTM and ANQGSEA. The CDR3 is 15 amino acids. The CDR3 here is CSVGERASNTGELFF. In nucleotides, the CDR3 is TGCAGCGTTGGGGAACGGGCTTCGAACACCGGGGAGCTGTTTTTT.

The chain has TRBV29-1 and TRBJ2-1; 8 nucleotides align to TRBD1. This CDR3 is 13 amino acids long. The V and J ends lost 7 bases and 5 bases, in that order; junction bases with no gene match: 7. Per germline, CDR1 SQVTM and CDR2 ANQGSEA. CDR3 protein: CSGKQGANNEQFF. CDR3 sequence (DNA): TGCAGCGGGAAGCAGGGGGCTAACAATGAGCAGTTCTTC.

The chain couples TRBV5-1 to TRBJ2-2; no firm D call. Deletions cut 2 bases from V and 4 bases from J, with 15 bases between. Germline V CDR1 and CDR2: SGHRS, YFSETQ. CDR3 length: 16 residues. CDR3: CASSFIGDLSTGELFF. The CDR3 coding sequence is TGCGCCAGCAGCTTCATTGGGGATTTGAGCACCGGGGAGCTGTTTTTT. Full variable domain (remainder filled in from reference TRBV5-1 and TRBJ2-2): KAGVTQTPRYLIKTRGQQVTLSCSPISGHRSVSWYQQTPGQGLQFLFEYFSETQRNKGNFPGRFSGRQFSNSRSEMNVSTLELGDSALYLCASSFIGDLSTGELFFGEGSRLTVL.

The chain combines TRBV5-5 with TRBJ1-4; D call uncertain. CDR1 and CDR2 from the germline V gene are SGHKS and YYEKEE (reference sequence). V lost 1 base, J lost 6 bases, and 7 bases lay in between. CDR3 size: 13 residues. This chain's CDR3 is CASSLSSDEKLFF. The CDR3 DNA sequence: TGTGCCAGCAGCTTGTCGTCGGATGAAAAACTGTTTTTT.

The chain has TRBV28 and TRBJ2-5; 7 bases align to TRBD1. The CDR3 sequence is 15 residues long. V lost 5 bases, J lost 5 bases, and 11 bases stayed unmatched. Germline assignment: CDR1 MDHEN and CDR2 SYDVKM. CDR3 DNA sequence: TGTGCCAGCAGTCCCCTCACAGGGGTGTTGGAGACCCAGTACTTC. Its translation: CASSPLTGVLETQYF.

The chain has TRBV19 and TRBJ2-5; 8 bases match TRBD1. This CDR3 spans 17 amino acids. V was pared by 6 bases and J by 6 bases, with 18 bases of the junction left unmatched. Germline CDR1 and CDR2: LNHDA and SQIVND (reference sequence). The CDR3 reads CASSPPPGQGAVKTQYF. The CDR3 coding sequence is TGTGCCAGTAGCCCACCCCCCGGACAGGGAGCGGTCAAGACCCAGTACTTC.